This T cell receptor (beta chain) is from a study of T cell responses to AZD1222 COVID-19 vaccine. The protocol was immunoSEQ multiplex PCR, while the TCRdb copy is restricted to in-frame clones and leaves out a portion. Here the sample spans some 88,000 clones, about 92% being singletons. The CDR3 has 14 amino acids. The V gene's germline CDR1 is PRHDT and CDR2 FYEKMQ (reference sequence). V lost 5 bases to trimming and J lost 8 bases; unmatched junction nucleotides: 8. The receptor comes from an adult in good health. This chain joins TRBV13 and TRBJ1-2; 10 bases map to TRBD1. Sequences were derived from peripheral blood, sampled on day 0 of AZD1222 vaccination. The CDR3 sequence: CASSQADRGGGYTF. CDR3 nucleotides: TGTGCCAGCAGCCAGGCGGACAGGGGGGGCGGCTACACCTTC.